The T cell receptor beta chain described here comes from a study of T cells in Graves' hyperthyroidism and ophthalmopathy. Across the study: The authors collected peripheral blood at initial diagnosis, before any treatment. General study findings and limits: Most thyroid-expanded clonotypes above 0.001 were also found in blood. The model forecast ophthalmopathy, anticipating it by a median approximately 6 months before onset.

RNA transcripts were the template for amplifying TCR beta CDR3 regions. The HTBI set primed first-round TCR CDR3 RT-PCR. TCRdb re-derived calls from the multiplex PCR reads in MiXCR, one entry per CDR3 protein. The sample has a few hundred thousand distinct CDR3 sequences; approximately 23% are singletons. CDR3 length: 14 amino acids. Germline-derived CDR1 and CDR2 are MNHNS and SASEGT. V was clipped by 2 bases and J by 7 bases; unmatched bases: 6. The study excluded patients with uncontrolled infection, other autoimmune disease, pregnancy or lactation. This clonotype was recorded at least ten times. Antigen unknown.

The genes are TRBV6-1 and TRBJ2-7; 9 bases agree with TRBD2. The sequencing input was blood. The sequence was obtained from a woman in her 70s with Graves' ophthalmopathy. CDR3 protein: CASSEHSGSGEQYF. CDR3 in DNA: TGTGCCAGCAGTGAACATAGCGGGAGTGGTGAGCAGTACTTC.